Listed below are T cell receptor beta chains from one sample, sequenced in a study of cytomegalovirus exposure and HLA in healthy donors. The assay was immunoSEQ multiplex PCR, and TCRdb's table has in-frame clones only and misses some. Here the sample table reports some 130,000 clones. Specimen: PBMCs. The receptor set was obtained from a middle-aged woman in good health and CMV-seropositive. Each CDR3 is given with its conserved first and last residue. A D gene is named only where the DNA matches it firmly.

>TRBV5-6|-|TRBJ1-1
TGTGCCAGCAGCCCAGAGGGATACGTTCGGAACACTGAAGCTTTCTTT
CASSPEGYVRNTEAFF
>TRBV6-4|TRBD2|TRBJ2-4
TGTGCCAGCAGTGAGGGGGGGGGAAACATTCAGTACTTC
CASSEGGGNIQYF
>TRBV5-1|-|TRBJ2-7
TGCGCCAGCAGCTTGGCCGGGGCAGGGGTCCTCTCCGAGCAGTACTTC
CASSLAGAGVLSEQYF
>TRBV6-1|-|TRBJ2-5
TGTGCCAGCAGTGAACAGGGGTCTACAGGGTGGGGGTACCAAGAGACCCAGTACTTC
CASSEQGSTGWGYQETQYF
>TRBV19|TRBD2|TRBJ2-3
TGTGCCAGTAGTAGGGAGGGGAGACCTAGTACAGATACGCAGTATTTT
CASSREGRPSTDTQYF
>TRBV15|TRBD1|TRBJ1-2
TGTGCCACCACCGATCCCGGGACAGGCTATGGCTACACCTTC
CATTDPGTGYGYTF
>TRBV10-2|TRBD2|TRBJ2-7
TGCGCCAGCAAGCCGGGACTAGCGGAGCAGGGGTACTTC
CASKPGLAEQGYF
>TRBV27|-|TRBJ1-5
TGTGCCAGCAGTCAGGACATTTATAGCAATCAGCCCCAGCATTTT
CASSQDIYSNQPQHF
>TRBV5-1|-|TRBJ1-3
TGCGCCAGCAGCTCACAGACAGGTGGAAACACCATATATTTT
CASSSQTGGNTIYF
>TRBV9|-|TRBJ2-7
TGTGCCAGCAGCGAGACTGCCTCCCCCTCCTACGAGCAGTACTTC
CASSETASPSYEQYF
>TRBV5-4|-|TRBJ2-2
TGTGCCAGCACCTCAAAACAGGGAACCACCGGGGAGCTGTTTTTT
CASTSKQGTTGELFF
>TRBV6-5|-|TRBJ1-3
TGTGCCAGCAGTTCGGGGACAGGAAACACCATATATTTT
CASSSGTGNTIYF
>TRBV7-8|-|TRBJ2-7
TGTGCCAGCAGCTTAGCGGGGGGAGTGGACGAGCAGTACTTC
CASSLAGGVDEQYF
>TRBV30|-|TRBJ2-5
TGTGCCGGGTCTCAGGGGAAAGAGACCCAGTACTTC
CAGSQGKETQYF
>TRBV7-9|TRBD2|TRBJ2-3
TGTGCCAGCAGAAAACCCCATCAACTAGCGAAAAGCACAGATACGCAGTATTTT
CASRKPHQLAKSTDTQYF
>TRBV9|TRBD2|TRBJ2-6
TGTGCCAGCAGCACTAGCGGGGTTAGCTCTGGGGCCAACGTCCTGACTTTC
CASSTSGVSSGANVLTF
>TRBV7-9|TRBD2|TRBJ2-7
TGTGCCAGCAGCTTAGTAGCGGGCCTCACCTACGAGCAGTACTTC
CASSLVAGLTYEQYF
>TRBV5-1|-|TRBJ2-3
TGCGCCAGCAGCTTGGAGACGACTTCTGATACGCAGTATTTT
CASSLETTSDTQYF
>TRBV25-1|TRBD1|TRBJ1-1
TGTGCCAGCAGTCCTCGACAGGGGGCGATCACTGAAGCTTTCTTT
CASSPRQGAITEAFF
>TRBV5-4|-|TRBJ1-1
TGTGCCAGCGCCGGGAGGTCCACTGAAGCTTTCTTT
CASAGRSTEAFF
>TRBV5-1|TRBD2|TRBJ2-6
TGCGCCAGCGGCCCCCTGGGAGGGACCTCTGGGGCCAACGTCCTGACTTTC
CASGPLGGTSGANVLTF
>TRBV19|-|TRBJ1-2
TGTGCCAGTAGGGCCACAAACTATGGCTACACCTTC
CASRATNYGYTF
>TRBV7-7|-|TRBJ2-1
TGTGCTAGCAGCTTGGCGGCTAGCCCGAGGAATGAGCAGTTCTTC
CASSLAASPRNEQFF
>TRBV5-1|TRBD1|TRBJ2-7
TGCGCCAGCAGCTTGAAGGGGGCTGGTTACGAGCAGTACTTC
CASSLKGAGYEQYF
>TRBV28|TRBD1|TRBJ1-5
TGTGCCAGCACCAGGGGGCATCAGCCCCAGCATTTT
CASTRGHQPQHF
>TRBV30|TRBD1|TRBJ1-6
TGTGCCTGGGGTGGCGGGACAGAGGATTCACCCCTCCACTTT
CAWGGGTEDSPLHF
>TRBV28|-|TRBJ1-1
TGTGCCAGCAGTGCGATATCCGGGACAAAGAACACTGAAGCTTTCTTT
CASSAISGTKNTEAFF
>TRBV6-1|-|TRBJ2-7
TGTGCCAGCATATCTACCTACCCCTCCGAGCAGTACTTC
CASISTYPSEQYF
>TRBV6-1|-|TRBJ1-2
TGTGCCAGCAGTGAAGGATTGGAGGGTGTCTATGGCTACACCTTC
CASSEGLEGVYGYTF
>TRBV28|TRBD2|TRBJ2-7
TGTGCCAGCACCCCTGGGACTAGTCCCCACGAGCAGTACTTC
CASTPGTSPHEQYF
>TRBV10-3|TRBD2|TRBJ2-5
TGTGCCATCAGTGAAGCGAAGACTAGCGGGATACAAGAGACCCAGTACTTC
CAISEAKTSGIQETQYF